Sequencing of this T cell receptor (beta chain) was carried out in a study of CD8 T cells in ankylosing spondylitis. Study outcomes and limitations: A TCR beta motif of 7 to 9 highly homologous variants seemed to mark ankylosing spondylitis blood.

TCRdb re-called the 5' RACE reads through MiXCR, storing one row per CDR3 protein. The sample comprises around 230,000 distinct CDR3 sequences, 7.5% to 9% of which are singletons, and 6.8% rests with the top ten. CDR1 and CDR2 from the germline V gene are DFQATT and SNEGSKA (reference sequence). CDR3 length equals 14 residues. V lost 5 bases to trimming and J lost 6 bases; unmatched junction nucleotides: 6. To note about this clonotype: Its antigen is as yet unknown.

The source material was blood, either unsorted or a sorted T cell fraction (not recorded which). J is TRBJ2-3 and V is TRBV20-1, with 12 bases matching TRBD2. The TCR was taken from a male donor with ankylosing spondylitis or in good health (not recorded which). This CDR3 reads CSAALAGGRDTQYF. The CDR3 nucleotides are TGCAGTGCTGCCCTAGCGGGGGGGCGGGATACGCAGTATTTT.